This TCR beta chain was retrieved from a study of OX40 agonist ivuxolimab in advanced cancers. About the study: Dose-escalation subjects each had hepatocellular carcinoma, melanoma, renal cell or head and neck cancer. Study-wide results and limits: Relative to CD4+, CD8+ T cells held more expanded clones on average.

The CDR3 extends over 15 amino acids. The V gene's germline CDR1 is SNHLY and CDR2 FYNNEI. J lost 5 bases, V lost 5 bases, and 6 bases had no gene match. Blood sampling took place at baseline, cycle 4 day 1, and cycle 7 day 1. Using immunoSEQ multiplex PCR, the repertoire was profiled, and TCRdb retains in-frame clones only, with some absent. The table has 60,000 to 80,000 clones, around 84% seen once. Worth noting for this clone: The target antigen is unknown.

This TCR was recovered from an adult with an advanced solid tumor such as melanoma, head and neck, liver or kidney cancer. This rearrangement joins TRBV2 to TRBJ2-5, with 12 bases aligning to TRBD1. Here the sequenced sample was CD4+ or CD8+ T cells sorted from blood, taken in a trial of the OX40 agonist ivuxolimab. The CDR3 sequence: CASSPGTGGGETQYF. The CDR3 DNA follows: TGTGCCAGCAGTCCCGGGACAGGGGGCGGGGAGACCCAGTACTTC.